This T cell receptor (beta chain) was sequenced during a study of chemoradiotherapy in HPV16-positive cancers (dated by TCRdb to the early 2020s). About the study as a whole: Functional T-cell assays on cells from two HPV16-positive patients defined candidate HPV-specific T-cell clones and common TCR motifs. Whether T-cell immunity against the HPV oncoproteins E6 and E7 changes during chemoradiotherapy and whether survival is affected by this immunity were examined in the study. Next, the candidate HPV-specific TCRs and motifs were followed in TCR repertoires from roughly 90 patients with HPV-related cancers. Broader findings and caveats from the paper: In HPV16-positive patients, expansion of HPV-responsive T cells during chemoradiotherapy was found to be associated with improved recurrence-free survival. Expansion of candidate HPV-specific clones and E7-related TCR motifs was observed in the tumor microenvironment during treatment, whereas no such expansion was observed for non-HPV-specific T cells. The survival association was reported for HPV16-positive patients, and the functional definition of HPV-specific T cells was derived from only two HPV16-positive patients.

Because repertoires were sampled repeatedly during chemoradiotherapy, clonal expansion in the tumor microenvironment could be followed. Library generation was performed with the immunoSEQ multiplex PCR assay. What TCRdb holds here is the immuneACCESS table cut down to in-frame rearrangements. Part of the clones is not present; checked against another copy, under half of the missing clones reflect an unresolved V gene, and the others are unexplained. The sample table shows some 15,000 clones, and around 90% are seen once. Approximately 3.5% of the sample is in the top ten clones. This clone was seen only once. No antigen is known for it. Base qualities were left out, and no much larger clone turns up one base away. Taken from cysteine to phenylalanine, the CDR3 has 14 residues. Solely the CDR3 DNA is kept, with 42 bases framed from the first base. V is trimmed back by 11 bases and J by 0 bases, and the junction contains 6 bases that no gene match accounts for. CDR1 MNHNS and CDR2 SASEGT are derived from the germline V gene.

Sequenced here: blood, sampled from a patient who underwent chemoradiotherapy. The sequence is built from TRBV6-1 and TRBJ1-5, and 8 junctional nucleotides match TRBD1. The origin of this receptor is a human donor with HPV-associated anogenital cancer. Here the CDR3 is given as CAGSTGDSNQPQHF. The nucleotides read TGTGCCGGATCGACAGGGGATAGCAATCAGCCCCAGCATTTT.